A selection of T cell receptor beta chains follows, all from one sample in a study of blood T cell repertoires in COVID-19. Repertoires were generated with immunoSEQ multiplex PCR, while TCRdb's copy carries only in-frame clones and drops some. Of about 240,000 clones detected, around 83% appear once; the ten largest clones hold roughly 8%. Sequenced input: peripheral blood. These receptors originate from a woman older than 75 with COVID-19, enrolled during active disease. CDR3s include the opening cysteine and the closing phenylalanine or tryptophan. A D gene is named only where the DNA matches it firmly. Clone sizes are given selectively: once, few, many, or a class where the clone is expanded.

clone_size d_call j_call v_call cdr3_nt cdr3_aa
- - TRBJ1-1 TRBV6-2/TRBV6-3 TGTGCCAGCAGACCTCAACGAGGCCCTGAAGCTTTCTTT CASRPQRGPEAFF
few - TRBJ2-1 TRBV11-2 TGTGCCAGTGTTGACAGAATACGCACCTACAATGAGCAGTTCTTC CASVDRIRTYNEQFF
- TRBD1 TRBJ1-6 TRBV6-5 TGTGCCAGCAGTTTCGGGACAGCTAATTCACCCCTCCACTTT CASSFGTANSPLHF
once TRBD2 TRBJ2-1 TRBV5-1 TGCGCCAGCAGGCCCCAAAAACCTGGACTAGCGGACCTCTCCTACAATGAGCAGTTCTTC CASRPQKPGLADLSYNEQFF
- TRBD1 TRBJ2-2 TRBV10-3 TGTGCCATCAGGGGGGGGACAGGGGCCACCGGGGAGCTGTTTTTT CAIRGGTGATGELFF
- - TRBJ2-5 TRBV2 TGTGCCAGTCTTTTGACAGTCGGAGAGACCCAGTACTTC CASLLTVGETQYF
- - TRBJ2-5 TRBV5-1 TGCGCCAGCAGCGGCAGGGCCCAAGAGACCCAGTACTTC CASSGRAQETQYF
- TRBD1 TRBJ1-2 TRBV18 TGTGCCAGCTCACCCCGGACAGGTGCGGAATATGGCTACACCTTC CASSPRTGAEYGYTF
- TRBD2 TRBJ2-4 TRBV13 TGTGCCAGCAGCTTTCCTGCGGGGGGAAACATTCAGTACTTC CASSFPAGGNIQYF
- - TRBJ1-2 TRBV7-3 TGTGCCAGCAGCTTAACGGGCAGGGATGGCTACACCTTC CASSLTGRDGYTF
few TRBD2 TRBJ2-1 TRBV7-2 TGTGCCAGCACCGAAAGGCCTAGCGGGAGTGGGGGCGAGCAGTTCTTC CASTERPSGSGGEQFF
- - TRBJ2-7 TRBV6-5 TGTGCCAGCCGGACAGAAACTCCCTACGAGCAGTACTTC CASRTETPYEQYF
- TRBD1 TRBJ1-2 TRBV2 TGTGCCACCTTTCTAGACAGGGCCAACCCTACTAACTATGGCTACACCTTC CATFLDRANPTNYGYTF
- - TRBJ1-6 TRBV7-9 TGTGCCAGCAGCCCCAGGGCAGGGAATAATTCACCCCTCCACTTT CASSPRAGNNSPLHF
once - TRBJ2-1 TRBV5-1 TGCGCCAGCAGTCTCGACAGCTCCTACAATGAGCAGTTCTTC CASSLDSSYNEQFF
- - TRBJ2-2 TRBV10-3 TGTGCCATCAGCGGGGGTAGGAGGGAGCTGTTTTTT CAISGGRRELFF
- TRBD1 TRBJ1-1 TRBV12-3/TRBV12-4 TGTGCCAGCAGGCGACAGGGGGCCCTTGAAGCTTTCTTT CASRRQGALEAFF
- TRBD2 TRBJ2-1 TRBV5-1 TGCGCCAGCAGCTTAGGCGGGAGGAGATCCTACAATGAGCAGTTCTTC CASSLGGRRSYNEQFF
- - TRBJ2-5 TRBV20-1 TGCAGTGCTAGTGACTCAGGGCGGCAAGTTCAAGAGACCCAGTACTTC CSASDSGRQVQETQYF
few - TRBJ1-1 TRBV7-2 TGTGCCAGCAGCTTAGGTTGGGGGGGCGCAGCTTTCTTT CASSLGWGGAAFF
- TRBD2 TRBJ2-3 TRBV3-1/TRBV3-2 TGTGCCAGCAGCCCTATCGCCGGGACTAGCGGGGGGTGGGGCACAGATACGCAGTATTTT CASSPIAGTSGGWGTDTQYF
- TRBD2 TRBJ2-1 TRBV18 TGTGCCAGCTCACCATGGCTAGCGGGAGTGGCGTACAATGAGCAGTTCTTC CASSPWLAGVAYNEQFF
- - TRBJ2-3 TRBV28 TGTGCCAGCAGTTCGGGACTCCTTTATACGCAGTATTTT CASSSGLLYTQYF
- - TRBJ1-5 TRBV19 TGTGCCAGTAGGATCAGGGGCGAGGGGAAGGATCAGCCCCAGCATTTT CASRIRGEGKDQPQHF
- - TRBJ2-5 TRBV2 TGTGCCAGCAGTGAAACCGGGACAACGGGGGAGACCCAGTACTTC CASSETGTTGETQYF
once - TRBJ2-3 TRBV11-3 TGTGCCAGCAGCTCAGAGGGGCGCACAGATACGCAGTATTTT CASSSEGRTDTQYF
once - TRBJ1-5 TRBV24-1 TGTGCCACCAGTGATGTCTACAATCAGCCCCAGCATTTT CATSDVYNQPQHF
- - TRBJ2-4 TRBV5-1 TGCGCCAGCAGCTTGGACAGGGCCATTCAGTACTTC CASSLDRAIQYF
- TRBD2 TRBJ2-3 TRBV2 TGTGCCAGCACGACTAGCGGGGACACAGATACGCAGTATTTT CASTTSGDTDTQYF
once - TRBJ2-7 TRBV28 - CASSPYLCASSKGLTGKACEQYF
- - TRBJ2-7 TRBV11-2 TGTGCCAGCAGCGCAGTCGCTTTCCACGAGCAGTACTTC CASSAVAFHEQYF
- - TRBJ1-1 TRBV4-2 TGTGCCAGCAGCCAAGAACCCTCGCGCATGAACACTGAAGCTTTCTTT CASSQEPSRMNTEAFF